The clone carrying this TCR beta chain turned up a few times. Under the authors' procedure: For nucleated cells, counts were estimated from reference gene primer amplification. Only in-frame clones appear in the TCRdb table, and some are missing; sequencing was by immunoSEQ multiplex PCR. V, J and clone size are those of that table, while D and trimming were read from the DNA. This sample has about 180,000 clones, with around 85% found just once. The entry originates in a study of blood T cell repertoires in COVID-19. CDR3 length: 11 amino acids. Germline lookup yields CDR1 SGDLS and CDR2 YYNGEE. With 4 bases removed from V and 7 bases from J, the gap between germline ends came to 8 bases. Participant age was about 18 to 100 years, and participants resided in 20 to 30 US areas. Grouping used clinical history reported by participants in a survey and questionnaire. In Cohort 3, a recovered donor had either two negative PCRs, clearance, or symptom resolution.

This receptor was identified in a man aged 35-49 years who had recovered from COVID-19. Material for sequencing was PBMCs or T cells enriched from blood (not recorded which). The chain recombines TRBV9 with TRBJ1-1; D is uncertain. For the CDR3, the DNA is TGTGCCAGCAGCCCTCTCCGTGAAGCTTTCTTT. It yields the protein CASSPLREAFF. The complete variable domain, with remaining parts taken from reference TRBV9 and TRBJ1-1, reads DSGVTQTPKHLITATGQRVTLRCSPRSGDLSVYWYQQSLDQGLQFLIQYYNGEERAKGNILERFSAQQFPDLHSELNLSSLELGDSALYFCASSPLREAFFGQGTRLTVV.